Listed here is a single TCR beta chain. The antigen remains undetermined. Amplification used 60 Vbeta primers and 13 Jbeta primers. Profiled with immunoSEQ multiplex PCR; TCRdb holds only in-frame clones, not every one. Of about 160,000 clones listed, about three quarters are singletons. The entry originates in a study of cytomegalovirus exposure and HLA in healthy donors. Study results and caveats: In vitro, a few CMV-associated chains proved specific for CMV antigens.

The CDR3 covers 14 residues. The germline V gene encodes CDR1 MGHDK and CDR2 SYGVNS. J gave up 7 bases and V 3 bases, and 3 bases lay outside the gene matches. Sequenced input: PBMCs. The sequence was collected from a woman aged 25 to 39 in good health and CMV-seronegative. This chain joins TRBV25-1 and TRBJ1-6; 7 bases agree with TRBD1. The DNA for the CDR3 is TGTGCCAGCAGTGAGGAACAGGGGAATTCACCCCTCCACTTT. Translating it yields CASSEEQGNSPLHF.